These T cell receptor beta chains were read from a single sample in a study of T cells in Graves' hyperthyroidism and ophthalmopathy. TCRdb re-analysed the multiplex PCR reads in MiXCR, keeping a single row per CDR3 protein. In the table there are some 490,000 distinct CDR3 sequences, about 20% of which are singletons. Sequencing was performed on blood. The source of these receptors is a woman between 65 and 79 years old with Graves' ophthalmopathy. CDR3s include the opening cysteine and the closing phenylalanine or tryptophan. A D gene is named only where the DNA matches it firmly. Rows may omit the clone size; those that give it use once, few, many or a size class.

few - TRBJ1-2 TRBV7-2 CASSLGGDPPRGYTF TGTGCCAGCAGCTTAGGAGGGGATCCCCCCCGCGGCTACACCTTC
- - TRBJ1-4 TRBV27 CASSINSGVGRDFPKLFF TGTGCCAGCAGCATAAATTCCGGGGTGGGCAGGGACTTTCCAAAACTGTTTTTT
few - TRBJ2-5 TRBV7-2 CASSPRGTTRETQYF TGTGCCAGCAGCCCGAGGGGGACCACAAGAGAGACCCAGTACTTC
- TRBD2 TRBJ2-3 TRBV9 CASSVAGLAEISTDTQYF TGTGCCAGCAGCGTAGCAGGACTAGCGGAGATAAGCACAGATACGCAGTATTTT
- - TRBJ2-5 TRBV6-5 CASSYISETQYF TGTGCCAGCAGTTACATATCTGAGACCCAGTACTTC
many TRBD2 TRBJ2-3 TRBV2 CASVSGSSTDTQYF TGTGCCAGCGTGAGCGGGAGTAGCACAGATACGCAGTATTTT
many TRBD1 TRBJ2-7 TRBV7-3 CASSPHGQGSNEQYF TGTGCCAGCAGCCCCCACGGACAGGGATCCAACGAGCAGTACTTC
- TRBD2 TRBJ2-3 TRBV5-1 CASSFQGTSGMADTQYF TGCGCCAGCAGCTTCCAGGGGACTAGCGGGATGGCAGATACGCAGTATTTT
few - TRBJ2-3 TRBV28 CASSWIDTQYF TGTGCCAGCAGTTGGATTGATACGCAGTATTTT
many TRBD2 TRBJ2-1 TRBV28 CASSPPNSGRVKNEQFF TGTGCCAGCAGTCCCCCCAATAGCGGGAGGGTAAAGAATGAGCAGTTCTTC